This entry concerns a single T cell receptor beta chain. Under the authors' procedure: Estimation of nucleated cell counts relied on the amplification of reference gene primers. Using immunoSEQ multiplex PCR, the repertoire was profiled, and TCRdb retains in-frame clones only, with some absent. The V and J calls and the clone size are those of that table, but D and trimming were determined from the DNA. This repertoire shows 110,000 or so clones, 75% to 90% found once; its top ten account for approximately 8.1%. The CDR3 contains 13 residues. Germline loops: CDR1 SGHTA, CDR2 FQGNSA. Trimming pared 2 bases from V and 0 bases from J, leaving 4 bases between. These data are taken from a study of blood T cell repertoires in COVID-19. Background on the study: Samples representing acute and convalescent COVID-19 were sourced from the United States, Italy and Spain. Nucleic acid was either cDNA or gDNA, and it came from T cells, B-cell-depleted T cells, or PBMCs.

Sequenced sample: peripheral blood. The sequence was obtained from a woman in her thirties or forties with acute or convalescent COVID-19. The chain couples TRBV7-2 to TRBJ1-2; no definite D call. DNA for the CDR3: TGTGCCAGCAGCTTACTAGCTAACTATGGCTACACCTTC. Amino acid sequence: CASSLLANYGYTF.